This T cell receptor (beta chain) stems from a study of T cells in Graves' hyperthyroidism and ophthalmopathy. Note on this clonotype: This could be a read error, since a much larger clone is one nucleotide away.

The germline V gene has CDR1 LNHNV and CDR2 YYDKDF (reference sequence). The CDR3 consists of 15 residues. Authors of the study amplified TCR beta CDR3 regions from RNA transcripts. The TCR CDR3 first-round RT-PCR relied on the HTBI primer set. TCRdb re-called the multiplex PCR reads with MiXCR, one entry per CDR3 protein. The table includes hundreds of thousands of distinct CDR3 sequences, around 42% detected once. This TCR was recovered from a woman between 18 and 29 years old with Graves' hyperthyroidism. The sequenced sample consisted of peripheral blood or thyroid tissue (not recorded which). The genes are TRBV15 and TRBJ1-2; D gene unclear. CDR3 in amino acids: CATRRVGRANYGYTF. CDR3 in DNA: TGTGCCACCCGCAGAGTTGGTAGAGCTAACTATGGCTACACCTTC.